This record looks at one T cell receptor beta chain sequence and its context. The clone's antigen remains unknown. Base qualities are not provided; no much larger clone lies one nucleotide away. The record originates from a study of CD8+CD57+ T cells in acquired aplastic anemia (dated by TCRdb to 2017 to 2018). About the full investigation: A mean of about 3 ug of DNA, ranging from about 0.19 to 27.4 ug, was extracted from sorted CD4+ and CD8+ cells. Mean read counts for healthy donor samples were roughly 10 million for CD4+ cells and some 11 million for CD8+ cells. Findings and caveats that apply to the study as a whole: CD8+ Simpson's diversity did not differ significantly between patients and healthy controls (P=0.060). Although 25 to 30 CD8+ CDR3 sequences were shared by patients and controls, these sequences appeared highly expressed in patients and within the immunodominant clones of patients.

In the study, sorted CD4+ and CD8+ blood T cells from patients with severe aplastic anemia and from healthy subjects underwent deep sequencing of TCR repertoires. Ficoll-Paque density gradient centrifugation was used to isolate peripheral blood mononuclear cells. Before DNA extraction, CD4+ and CD8+ T cells were sorted with FACS or magnetic beads. Profiling of TCR beta VDJ combinations and CDR3 sequences used genomic DNA as the template. An Illumina HiSeq 2000 was the platform used for TCR repertoire sequencing. In the original analysis: TRBV/TRBJ rearrangement plots, CDR3 size and DJ length profiles, and Simpson's diversity index were used to evaluate the repertoires. The most abundant DNA sequence in the deep sequencing data was taken as the immunodominant clone. CDR3 amino acid sequences were checked for sharing across subjects and were also compared against the VDJdb database and published repertoires. The raw public reads went through TCRdb reprocessing: fastp at Q25, MiXCR clone calling, in-frame beta chains kept. All rows with the same CDR3 protein become a single entry with the most common DNA and genes. TCRdb assigned the V and J calls; the authors' analysis was not used. Recorded for this sample are approximately 200,000 distinct CDR3 sequences; approximately 49% of them occurred a single time. The ten largest clones represent about 17% of the sample.

The CDR3 covers 14 residues, taking in both the cysteine and the phenylalanine. This entry keeps only the CDR3 DNA: 42 bases, framed from base 1. CDR1 is given as SGHVS and CDR2 as FNYEAQ, both from the germline V gene. Clipping removes 6 bases from V and 2 bases from J, with 5 as the unmatched junction base count. This TCR was recovered from a human donor in good health, serving as a control. The V and J segments used are TRBV7-6 and TRBJ2-7; TRBD1 matches 9 bases in the middle. The sequenced sample consisted of sorted CD4+, CD8+, or CD8+CD57+ T cells (not recorded which) from PBMCs. This receptor carries the CDR3 CASSTGGATYEQYF. The nucleotides are TGTGCCAGCAGTACAGGGGGCGCAACCTACGAGCAGTACTTC. Full variable domain (CDR3 extended with the reference TRBV7-6 and TRBJ2-7 proteins): GAGVSQSPRYKVTKRGQDVALRCDPISGHVSLYWYRQALGQGPEFLTYFNYEAQQDKSGLPNDRFSAERPEGSISTLTIQRTEQRDSAMYRCASSTGGATYEQYFGPGTRLTVT.